One sample yielded the 9 T cell receptor beta chains listed below, sequenced in a study of vaccination and CD4 T cells after COVID-19. Treatment described: approximately nine-day PBMC culture with coronavirus spike peptide pools or control peptides (ViraFEST assay). These TCRs are of unknown antigen specificity. Sequencing of cultured CD4+ T cell DNA used the Oncomine TCR Beta short-read assay. TCRdb used MiXCR to reprocess the PCR reads, holding one entry per CDR3 protein. The repertoire includes 15,000 to 20,000 distinct CDR3 sequences, almost 40% of them detected once, and approximately 8.4% sits in the top ten. Source material: CD4+ T cells from blood, cultured in vitro. Receptor source: a human donor who had recovered from COVID-19.

The chain carries TRBV6-5 and TRBJ2-7; no clear D. The CDR3 covers 13 residues. The V gene's germline CDR1 is MNHEY and CDR2 SVGAGI. The germline V and J ends were trimmed by 4 bases and 5 bases, with 12 bases remaining between them. CDR3 in amino acids: CASSSWAVDEQYF. The CDR3, as DNA: TGTGCCAGCAGTTCATGGGCGGTGGACGAGCAGTACTTC.

This clonotype was counted only a few times. The CDR3 DNA reads TGTGCCAGTAGAGGCAGGCTCTACACCGGGGAGCTGTTTTTT. Amino acid sequence: CASRGRLYTGELFF. This sequence joins TRBV19 and TRBJ2-2; D is ambiguous. From germline, CDR1 is LNHDA and CDR2 SQIVND (reference sequence). The CDR3 totals 14 residues. V was cut by 6 bases and J by 3 bases, with 11 bases left in between.

This chain uses TRBV6-2 or TRBV6-3 with TRBJ1-4; 10 nucleotides align to TRBD1. The CDR3 length is 16 residues. Losses at the gene ends were 3 bases for V and 8 bases for J; bases not matched to a gene: 9. Germline CDR1 MNHEY, CDR2 SVGEGT. CDR3 sequence reads: CASSYSAGTGEEKLFF. Written as DNA, the CDR3 is TGTGCCAGCAGTTATTCGGCTGGGACAGGGGAGGAAAAACTGTTTTTT.

V gene TRBV29-1 combines with J gene TRBJ1-1, with a possible D match to TRBD1 (5 bases). Germline CDR1 and CDR2: SQVTM and ANQGSEA. Trimming left V 2 bases short and J 5 bases short, with 9 bases between. There are 12 residues in the CDR3. This CDR3 is CSVERGETEAFF. DNA for the CDR3: TGCAGCGTTGAACGGGGGGAAACTGAAGCTTTCTTT.

The J gene is TRBJ1-6, the V gene TRBV18, with D hard to call. V lost 1 base, J lost 8 bases, and 9 bases lay in between. Per the germline V gene, CDR1 is KGHSH and CDR2 is LQKENI. The CDR3 consists of 14 residues. The CDR3 nucleotides read TGTGCCAGCTCACCACGACACGGCGATTCACCCCTCCACTTT. Its translation: CASSPRHGDSPLHF.

V usage is TRBV5-1 and J usage is TRBJ1-2; no clear D. Germline CDR1 and CDR2: SGHRS and YFSETQ. V shed 0 bases and J shed 0 bases, with 9 bases lying between them. The CDR3 consists of 15 residues. The CDR3 region is CASSLAGIPNYGYTF. The CDR3, as DNA: TGCGCCAGCAGCTTGGCCGGCATTCCTAACTATGGCTACACCTTC.

The chain recombines TRBV2 with TRBJ1-5, with 7 bases aligning to TRBD1. The CDR3 length is 18 residues. Looked up from germline, CDR1 is SNHLY and CDR2 is FYNNEI. V lost 5 bases, J lost 3 bases, and 16 bases stayed unmatched. The CDR3, as DNA: TGTGCCAGCAGTCATGACAGGGTAAACCCCCATTTCAATCAGCCCCAGCATTTT. It yields the protein CASSHDRVNPHFNQPQHF.

The sample holds a few counts of this clonotype. The V call is TRBV6-2 or TRBV6-3, the J call TRBJ1-1; a weak D match, TRBD1 (6 bases). Germline loops: CDR1 MNHEY, CDR2 SVGEGT. V was cut by 7 bases and J by 9 bases, with 12 bases left in between. The CDR3 is 11 residues long. CDR3 coding DNA: TGTGCCAGCACCAACAGGGCCCAAGCTTTCTTT. Translating it yields CASTNRAQAFF.

The chain couples TRBV10-1 to TRBJ2-3; weak D call: TRBD2 (6 bases). The CDR3 loop spans 15 amino acids. V lost 4 bases and J 3 bases, leaving 14 bases between the germline ends. Looked up from germline, CDR1 is WNHNN and CDR2 is SYGVQD (reference sequence). DNA for the CDR3: TGCGCCAGCAGTGTGACGGGAGAGAGGACAGATACGCAGTATTTT. Amino acids: CASSVTGERTDTQYF.